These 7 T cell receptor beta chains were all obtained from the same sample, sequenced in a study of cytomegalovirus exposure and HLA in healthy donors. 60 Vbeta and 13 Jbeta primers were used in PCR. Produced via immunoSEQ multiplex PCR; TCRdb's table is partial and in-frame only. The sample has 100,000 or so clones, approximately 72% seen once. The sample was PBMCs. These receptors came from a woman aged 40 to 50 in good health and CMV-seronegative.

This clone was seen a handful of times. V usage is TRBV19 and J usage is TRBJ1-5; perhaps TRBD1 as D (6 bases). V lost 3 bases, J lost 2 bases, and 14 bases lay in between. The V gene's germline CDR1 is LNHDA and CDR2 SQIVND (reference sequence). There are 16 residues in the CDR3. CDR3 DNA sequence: TGTGCCAGTAGTATGTCGGGGGGGCACGGCAATCAGCCCCAGCATTTT. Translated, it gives CASSMSGGHGNQPQHF.

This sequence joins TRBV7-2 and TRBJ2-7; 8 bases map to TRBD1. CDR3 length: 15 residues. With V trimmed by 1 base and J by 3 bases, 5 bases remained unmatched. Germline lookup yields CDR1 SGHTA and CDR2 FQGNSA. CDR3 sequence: CASSLDGQGVYEQYF. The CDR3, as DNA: TGTGCCAGCAGCTTAGACGGACAGGGCGTCTACGAGCAGTACTTC.

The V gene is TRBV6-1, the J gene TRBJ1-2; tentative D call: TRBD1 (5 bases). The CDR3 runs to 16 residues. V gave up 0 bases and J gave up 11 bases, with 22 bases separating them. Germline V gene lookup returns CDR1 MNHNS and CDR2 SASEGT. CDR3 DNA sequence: TGTGCCAGCAGTGAAGCGATCCGGCCGGGTTTACCAGGGTACACCTTC. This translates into CASSEAIRPGLPGYTF.

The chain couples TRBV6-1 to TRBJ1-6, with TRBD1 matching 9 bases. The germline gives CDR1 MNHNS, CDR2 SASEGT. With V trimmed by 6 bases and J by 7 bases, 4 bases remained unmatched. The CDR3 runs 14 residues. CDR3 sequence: CASRRQGGNSPLHF. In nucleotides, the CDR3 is TGTGCCAGCAGGAGACAGGGGGGGAATTCACCCCTCCACTTT.

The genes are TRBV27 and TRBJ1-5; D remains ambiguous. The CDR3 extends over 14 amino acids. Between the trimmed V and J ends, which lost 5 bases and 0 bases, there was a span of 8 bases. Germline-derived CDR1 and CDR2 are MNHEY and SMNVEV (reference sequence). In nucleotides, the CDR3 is TGTGCCAGCAGTCCCCGCTATAGCAATCAGCCCCAGCATTTT. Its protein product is CASSPRYSNQPQHF.

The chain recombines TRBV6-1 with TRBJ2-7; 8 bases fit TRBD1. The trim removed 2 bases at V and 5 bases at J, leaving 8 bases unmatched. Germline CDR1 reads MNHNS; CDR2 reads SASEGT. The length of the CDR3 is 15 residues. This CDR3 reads CASSELRDRSNEQYF. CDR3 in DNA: TGTGCCAGCAGTGAACTGCGGGACAGGTCCAACGAGCAGTACTTC.

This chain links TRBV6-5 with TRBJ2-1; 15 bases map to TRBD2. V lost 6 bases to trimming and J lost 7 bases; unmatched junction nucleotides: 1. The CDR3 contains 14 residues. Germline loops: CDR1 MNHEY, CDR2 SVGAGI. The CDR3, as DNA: TGTGCCAGCAGCGGGACTAGCGGGGGGAATGAGCAGTTCTTC. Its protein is CASSGTSGGNEQFF.